This TCR beta chain was identified during a study of blood T cell repertoires in COVID-19. Study-wide background: Acute and convalescent COVID-19 specimens originated in the United States, Italy and Spain. The cDNA or gDNA used as material had been derived from T cells, B-cell-depleted T cells, or PBMCs.

The CDR3 is 16 residues long. CDR1 and CDR2 from the germline V gene are LGHNA and YSLEER. Trimming shortened V by 1 base and J by 7 bases, and 14 bases separated the two germline ends. Original methodology: Using reference gene primer amplification, nucleated cell counts were estimated. The method was immunoSEQ multiplex PCR; TCRdb's version includes in-frame clones alone and lacks a portion of them. V and J calls and clone size come straight from that table; D and trimming were deduced from the DNA. Of fewer than 110,000 clones listed, 85% to 90% are singletons. Sequenced input: peripheral blood. The clonotype comes from a human donor in a cohort sampled during active COVID-19. This chain joins TRBV4-3 and TRBJ1-6; the D is unclear. The CDR3 DNA is TGCGCCAGCAGCCAAGCCTTGAAAGAGCGGAATTCACCCCTCCACTTT. Protein sequence: CASSQALKERNSPLHF.